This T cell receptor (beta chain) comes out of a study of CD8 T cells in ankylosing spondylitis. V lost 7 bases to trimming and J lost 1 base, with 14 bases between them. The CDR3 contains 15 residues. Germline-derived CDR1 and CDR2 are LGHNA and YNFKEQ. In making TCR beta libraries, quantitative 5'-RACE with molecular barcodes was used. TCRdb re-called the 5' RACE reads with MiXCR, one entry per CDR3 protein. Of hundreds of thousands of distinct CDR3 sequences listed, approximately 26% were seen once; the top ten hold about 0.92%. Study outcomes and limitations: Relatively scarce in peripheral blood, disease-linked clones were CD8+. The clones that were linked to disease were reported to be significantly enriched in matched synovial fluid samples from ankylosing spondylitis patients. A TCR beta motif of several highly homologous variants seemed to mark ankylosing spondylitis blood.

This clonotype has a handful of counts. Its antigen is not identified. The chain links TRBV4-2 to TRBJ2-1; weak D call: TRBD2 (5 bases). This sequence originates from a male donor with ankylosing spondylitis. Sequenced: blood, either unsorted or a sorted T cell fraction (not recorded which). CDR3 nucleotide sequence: TGTGCCAGCACACAAGTTGGCGGGTCCTACAATGAGCAGTTCTTC. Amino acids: CASTQVGGSYNEQFF.